This TCR beta chain was identified in a study of shared clonotypes between healthy human individuals. Study overall: Serving as donors were a couple of women and a few men, whose ages spanned 18 to 49. CD4 naive and memory got three plates each, CD8 naive two, CD8 memory one. Points from the study as a whole: Larger estimated richness was generally recorded for naive subsets relative to memory subsets.

To note about this clone: The antigen remains unidentified.

This was a deep-level run. The data were produced by immunoSEQ multiplex PCR, yet TCRdb's version contains in-frame clones alone and is incomplete. This sample has roughly 410,000 clones, with roughly 96% found just once. CDR3 length equals 13 residues. Germline assignment: CDR1 LNHNV and CDR2 YYDKDF (reference sequence). V was trimmed by 1 base and J by 3 bases, leaving 6 bases between them. Sequencing was carried out using memory CD8+ T cells sorted from blood. Subset indicated: CD45RO+ cells pooled with CCR7-negative TemRA cells. The clonotype was recovered from a man between 25 and 39 years old in good health. This chain links TRBV15 with TRBJ2-5; D call uncertain. As DNA, the CDR3 is TGTGCCACCAGCAGAGGGGCAGAAGAGACCCAGTACTTC. Its translation is CATSRGAEETQYF.